Presented here are 22 T cell receptor beta chains from one specimen sequenced in a study of blood T cells in healthy people across ages. For the second PCR, which ran for about 7 to 11 cycles, a sample-barcoded 5' primer and a J-beta primer mix were used. MiXCR was run by TCRdb on the 5' RACE reads, yielding one entry per CDR3 protein. The sample yields some 700,000 distinct CDR3 sequences, about 42% seen once. The sample consisted of blood. The receptors originated from a woman aged 60-70 years in good health.

As for this clonotype: Just one base apart from a much larger clone, this may be a read error. The chain couples TRBV9 to TRBJ2-7; 10 positions match TRBD2. CDR3 size: 15 residues. Looked up from germline, CDR1 is SGDLS and CDR2 is YYNGEE. Trimming removed 4 bases from V and 6 bases from J; junction bases left unmatched: 10. The CDR3 sequence: CASSPEASGSREQYF. The CDR3 DNA reads TGTGCCAGCAGCCCAGAGGCTAGCGGGAGCCGCGAGCAGTACTTC.

This clonotype was found a few times. The J gene is TRBJ2-5, the V gene TRBV7-2; 7 bases line up with TRBD1. The V gene's germline CDR1 is SGHTA and CDR2 FQGNSA. The V gene end was trimmed by 2 bases and the J gene end by 4 bases; junction bases not matched to a gene: 10. The CDR3 contains 16 residues. Here the CDR3 reads CASSLTGTALRETQYF. The CDR3 DNA follows: TGTGCCAGCAGCTTAACCGGGACAGCCCTCAGAGAGACCCAGTACTTC.

This clonotype was observed a few times. V gene TRBV20-1 combines with J gene TRBJ2-2; D possibly corresponds to TRBD2 (6 bases). Trimming stripped 2 bases from V and 7 bases from J, with 14 bases between. CDR3 length: 14 residues. Germline V lookup: CDR1 DFQATT, CDR2 SNEGSKA (reference sequence). The CDR3 loop is CSARTGSGGGELFF. The DNA for the CDR3 is TGCAGTGCTAGAACCGGGAGTGGAGGCGGGGAGCTGTTTTTT.

The J gene is TRBJ1-6, the V gene TRBV20-1, with D unclear. Germline V CDR1 and CDR2: DFQATT, SNEGSKA (reference sequence). CDR3 length: 10 amino acids. Trimming removed 1 base from V and 11 bases from J, with 3 bases in between. CDR3 coding DNA: TGCAGTGCTAGAGTTCCACCCCTCCACTTT. This gives the protein CSARVPPLHF.

The chain employs TRBV4-3 and TRBJ2-3; unclear D gene. The CDR3 spans 17 residues. Germline-derived CDR1 and CDR2 are LGHNA and YSLEER. V was cut by 0 bases and J by 2 bases, with 15 bases left in between. The CDR3 DNA sequence: TGCGCCAGCAGCCAAGATTACGTGGGCGCACACACAGATACGCAGTATTTT. Translating it yields CASSQDYVGAHTDTQYF.

This clonotype is a singleton in its sample. This sequence may be a read error, since a much larger clone differs from it by one base. V and J are TRBV29-1 and TRBJ2-3; 10 bases fit TRBD2. The CDR3 sequence is 14 residues long. CDR1 is SQVTM and CDR2 is ANQGSEA in the germline V gene. The CDR3 loop reads CSAATSGAGDTRYF. DNA of the CDR3: TGCAGCGCAGCAACTAGCGGGGCGGGGGATACGCGGTATTTT.

This clonotype was seen more than once but under ten times. The rearrangement links TRBV7-9 to TRBJ2-1, with D perhaps matching TRBD1 or TRBD2 (5 bases each). CDR3 length: 15 residues. Trimming pared 4 bases from V and 6 bases from J, leaving 16 bases between. From germline, CDR1 is SEHNR and CDR2 FQNEAQ (reference sequence). The CDR3 loop is CASSSSGTEVNEQFF. The CDR3 DNA is TGTGCCAGCAGCTCCTCCGGGACGGAAGTCAATGAGCAGTTCTTC.

In the case of this clonotype: The germline gene is not matched at one end of the junction; a read error may be the cause. V gene TRBV6-5 combines with J gene TRBJ1-1; no reliable D call. This CDR3 has 13 amino acids. Germline CDR1 is MNHEY and CDR2 is SVGAGI. CDR3: CTSSYMGNTEAFF. CDR3 DNA: TGTACCAGCAGTTACATGGGGAACACTGAAGCTTTCTTT.

In its sample, this clonotype was seen a few times. CDR3 in amino acids: CASRRQDISSEAFF. The CDR3 nucleotides are TGTGCCAGCAGGCGACAGGATATCTCATCCGAAGCTTTCTTT. The chain couples TRBV12-3 or TRBV12-4 to TRBJ1-1, with D tentatively TRBD1 (6 bases). V lost 6 bases and J lost 8, with 19 bases in between. This CDR3 region has 14 residues.

The sample holds a few counts of this clonotype. The chain employs TRBV20-1 and TRBJ2-7; 7 bases fit TRBD1. Germline V gene lookup returns CDR1 DFQATT and CDR2 SNEGSKA (reference sequence). The CDR3 sequence is 14 residues long. Trimming took 1 base from V and 7 from J; bases not matched to a gene: 10. CDR3 region: CSARGARGSGEQYF. CDR3 sequence (DNA): TGCAGTGCTAGAGGTGCCAGGGGGTCTGGGGAGCAGTACTTC.

The chain joins TRBV7-9 to TRBJ2-7; TRBD1 matches 7 bases. Per germline, CDR1 SEHNR and CDR2 FQNEAQ (reference sequence). The V gene end was trimmed by 5 bases and the J gene end by 9 bases; junction bases not matched to a gene: 10. The CDR3 has 13 amino acids. The CDR3 sequence is CASSLQGPNGQYF. The CDR3, as DNA: TGTGCCAGCAGCCTACAGGGGCCCAACGGGCAGTACTTC.

This chain joins TRBV27 and TRBJ1-5, with 7 bases that match TRBD1. The CDR3 consists of 15 residues. V lost 2 bases to trimming and J lost 2 bases; unmatched junction nucleotides: 3. CDR1 and CDR2 (germline): MNHEY, SMNVEV (reference sequence). DNA for the CDR3: TGTGCCAGCAGTTTAGGACAGGACGGCAATCAGCCCCAGCATTTT. It yields the protein CASSLGQDGNQPQHF.

This clonotype was observed at least ten times. The V and J genes are TRBV7-2 and TRBJ2-5, with 7 bases lining up with TRBD1. Germline V gives CDR1 SGHTA, CDR2 FQGNSA. The CDR3 runs 15 residues. The trim removed 5 bases at V and 5 bases at J, leaving 11 bases unmatched. CDR3 sequence: CASSKTTGVGETQYF. The DNA of the CDR3 is TGTGCCAGCAGCAAGACTACAGGGGTTGGGGAGACCCAGTACTTC.

This rearrangement joins TRBV7-9 to TRBJ2-7, with TRBD1 as a possible D gene (7 bases). V was clipped by 5 bases and J by 4 bases, with 12 bases between them. The CDR3 has 13 amino acids. Germline CDR1 is SEHNR and CDR2 is FQNEAQ (reference sequence). CDR3 in amino acids: CASSGLQGYEQYF. The CDR3 DNA follows: TGTGCCAGCAGCGGACTACAGGGGTACGAGCAGTACTTC.

This clonotype has just a few counts. This chain links TRBV6-5 with TRBJ2-4, with 7 bases fitting TRBD1. This CDR3 is built from 16 residues. Losses at the gene ends were 4 bases for V and 3 bases for J; bases not matched to a gene: 9. Germline values: CDR1 MNHEY, CDR2 SVGAGI. The CDR3 region has the DNA TGTGCCAGCAGTTCCGGGACAGTGTGGGGCAAAAACATTCAGTACTTC. Translation gives CASSSGTVWGKNIQYF.

The J gene is TRBJ1-2, the V gene TRBV5-1; D not certain. The CDR3 runs 14 residues. V was trimmed by 0 bases and J by 2 bases, leaving 8 bases between them. Germline V gene sequence: CDR1 SGHRS, CDR2 YFSETQ. As DNA, the CDR3 is TGCGCCAGCAGCTTGGATATATCGAACTATGGCTACACCTTC. Translation gives CASSLDISNYGYTF.

This clonotype was counted a few times. The rearrangement uses TRBV12-3 or TRBV12-4 and TRBJ1-1, with D uncertain. There are 13 residues in the CDR3. Trimming took 5 bases from V and 5 from J, leaving 12 bases between them. CDR3 region: CASSTQIGTEAFF. The CDR3 nucleotides read TGTGCCAGCAGTACCCAAATAGGGACTGAAGCTTTCTTT.

This sequence joins TRBV5-1 and TRBJ1-4; D possibly corresponds to TRBD1 (5 bases). The CDR3 loop spans 16 amino acids. V was shortened by 4 bases and J by 4 bases, with 17 bases between the two germline ends. Looked up from germline, CDR1 is SGHRS and CDR2 is YFSETQ. In DNA form, the CDR3 reads TGCGCCAGCAGCCTAGTGGTAGGACAACTTAATGAAAAACTGTTTTTT. This codes for CASSLVVGQLNEKLFF.

The sample holds one count of this clonotype. CDR3: CASGLDHEQYF. DNA for the CDR3: TGTGCCAGCGGACTAGACCACGAGCAGTACTTC. The chain couples TRBV12-3 or TRBV12-4 to TRBJ2-1; the match to TRBD2 covers 7 bases. The J call may not be correct, given that the DNA end is closer to TRBJ2-7. This CDR3 has 11 residues.

The chain carries TRBV20-1 and TRBJ2-7, with 9 bases matching TRBD2. The CDR3 runs to 13 residues. Germline CDR1 is DFQATT and CDR2 is SNEGSKA (reference sequence). The V gene end was trimmed by 3 bases and the J gene end by 0 bases; junction bases not matched to a gene: 0. The CDR3 bases are TGCAGTGCTAGGGGACTAGCCTCCTACGAGCAGTACTTC. Its translation: CSARGLASYEQYF.

Here the CDR3 reads CSASAGSGREGTQYF. For the CDR3, the DNA is TGCAGTGCTAGTGCCGGTAGCGGAAGAGAAGGGACCCAGTACTTC. The chain is built from TRBV20-1 and TRBJ2-7; maybe TRBD2 (6 bases). The J call may be faulty, since TRBJ2-5 better matches the DNA end. Germline values: CDR1 DFQATT, CDR2 SNEGSKA (reference sequence). The CDR3 sequence is 15 residues long.

The rearrangement joins TRBV7-9 to TRBJ2-4; weak D call: TRBD2 (6 bases). Germline V gene data show CDR1 as SEHNR and CDR2 as FQNEAQ (reference sequence). The CDR3 consists of 16 residues. The ends were cut back, 1 base at V and 0 bases at J, with 10 bases in the middle. CDR3 region: CASSLGPGLAKNIQYF. The CDR3, as DNA: TGTGCCAGCAGCTTAGGGCCGGGACTAGCCAAAAACATTCAGTACTTC.